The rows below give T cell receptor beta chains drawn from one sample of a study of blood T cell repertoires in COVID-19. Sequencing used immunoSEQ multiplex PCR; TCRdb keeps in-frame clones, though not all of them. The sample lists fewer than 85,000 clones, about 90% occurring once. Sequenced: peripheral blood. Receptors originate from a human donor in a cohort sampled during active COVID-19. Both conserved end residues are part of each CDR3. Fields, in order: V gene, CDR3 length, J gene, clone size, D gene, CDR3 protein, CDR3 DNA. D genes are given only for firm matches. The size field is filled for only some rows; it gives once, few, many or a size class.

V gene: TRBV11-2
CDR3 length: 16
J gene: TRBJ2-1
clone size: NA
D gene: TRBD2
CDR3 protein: CASSSRGGGRLNEQFF
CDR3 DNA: TGTGCCAGCAGCTCCCGAGGCGGCGGGAGACTCAATGAGCAGTTCTTC

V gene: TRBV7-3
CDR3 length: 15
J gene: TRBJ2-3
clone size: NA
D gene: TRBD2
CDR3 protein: CASSRAGGSTDTQYF
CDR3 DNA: TGTGCCAGCAGCCGCGCGGGGGGAAGCACAGATACGCAGTATTTT

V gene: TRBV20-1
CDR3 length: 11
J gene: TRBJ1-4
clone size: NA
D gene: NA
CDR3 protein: CSARTGEKLFF
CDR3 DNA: TGCAGTGCTAGAACGGGGGAAAAACTGTTTTTT

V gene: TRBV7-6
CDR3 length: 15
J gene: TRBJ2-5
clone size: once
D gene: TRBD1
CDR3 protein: CASSKLGTGGETQYF
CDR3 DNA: TGTGCCAGCAGTAAGCTCGGGACAGGGGGCGAGACCCAGTACTTC

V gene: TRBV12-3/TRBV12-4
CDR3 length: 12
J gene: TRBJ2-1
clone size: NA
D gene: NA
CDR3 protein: CASSWAGDEQFF
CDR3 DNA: TGTGCCAGCAGTTGGGCAGGCGATGAGCAGTTCTTC

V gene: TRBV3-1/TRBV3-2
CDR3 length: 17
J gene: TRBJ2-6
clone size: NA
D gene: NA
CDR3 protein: CASSQGQSYSGANVLTF
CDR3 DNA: TGTGCCAGCAGCCAAGGACAGTCATACTCTGGGGCCAACGTCCTGACTTTC

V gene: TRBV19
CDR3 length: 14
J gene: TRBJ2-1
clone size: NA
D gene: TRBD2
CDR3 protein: CASSTPWRGDEQFF
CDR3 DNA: TGTGCCAGTAGTACCCCGTGGCGGGGGGATGAGCAGTTCTTC

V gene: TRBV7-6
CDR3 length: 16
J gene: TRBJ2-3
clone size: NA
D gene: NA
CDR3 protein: CASSLGGGGGTDTQYF
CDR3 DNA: TGTGCCAGCAGCTTAGGTGGGGGGGGCGGCACAGATACGCAGTATTTT

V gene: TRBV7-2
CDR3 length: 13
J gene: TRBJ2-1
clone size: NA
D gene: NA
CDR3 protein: CATRTAPNNEQFF
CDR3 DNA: TGTGCCACGCGGACAGCACCAAACAATGAGCAGTTCTTC

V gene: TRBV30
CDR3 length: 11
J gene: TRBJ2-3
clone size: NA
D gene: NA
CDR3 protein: CARASTDTQYF
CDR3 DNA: TGTGCAAGAGCTAGCACAGATACGCAGTATTTT

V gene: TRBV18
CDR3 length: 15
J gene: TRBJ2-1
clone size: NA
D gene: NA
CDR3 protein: CASSNQSPAYNEQFF
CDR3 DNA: TGTGCCAGCTCGAATCAATCCCCCGCGTACAATGAGCAGTTCTTC

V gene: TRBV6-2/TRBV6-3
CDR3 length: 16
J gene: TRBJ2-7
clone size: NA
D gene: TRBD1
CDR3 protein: CASSYSGRGQFYEQYF
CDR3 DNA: TGTGCCAGCAGTTACTCTGGCAGGGGGCAGTTCTACGAGCAGTACTTC

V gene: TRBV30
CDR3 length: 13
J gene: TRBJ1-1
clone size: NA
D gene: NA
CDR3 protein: CAWSPGRSPEAFF
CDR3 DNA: TGTGCCTGGAGTCCCGGCCGGAGCCCTGAAGCTTTCTTT

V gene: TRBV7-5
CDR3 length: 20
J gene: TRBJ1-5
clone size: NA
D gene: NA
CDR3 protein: CVRSHDTGTELSYSNQPQHF
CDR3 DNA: TGTGTCAGAAGCCATGACACCGGGACAGAATTATCTTATAGCAATCAGCCCCAGCATTTT

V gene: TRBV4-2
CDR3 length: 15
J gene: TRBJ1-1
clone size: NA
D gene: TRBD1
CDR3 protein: CASSQGDRGGTEAFF
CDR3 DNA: TGTGCCAGCAGCCAAGGCGACAGGGGAGGCACTGAAGCTTTCTTT

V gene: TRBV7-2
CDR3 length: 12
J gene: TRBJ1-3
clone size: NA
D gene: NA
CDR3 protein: CASSSPRNTIYF
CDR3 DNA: TGTGCCAGCAGCTCCCCCAGAAACACCATATATTTT

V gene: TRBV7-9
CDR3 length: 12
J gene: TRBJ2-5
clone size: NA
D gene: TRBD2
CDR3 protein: CASSYRGGTQYF
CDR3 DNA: TGTGCCAGCAGCTATCGGGGGGGGACCCAGTACTTC

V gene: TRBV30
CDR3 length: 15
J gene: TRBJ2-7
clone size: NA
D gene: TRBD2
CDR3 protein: CAWSKGLAETYEQYF
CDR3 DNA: TGTGCCTGGAGTAAAGGACTAGCGGAAACCTACGAGCAGTACTTC

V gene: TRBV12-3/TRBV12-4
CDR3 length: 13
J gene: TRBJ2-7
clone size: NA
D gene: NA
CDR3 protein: CASSRRLENEQYF
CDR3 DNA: TGTGCCAGCAGTCGGAGGTTGGAAAACGAGCAGTACTTC

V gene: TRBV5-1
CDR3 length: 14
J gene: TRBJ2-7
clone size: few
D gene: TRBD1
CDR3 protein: CASSLQGASYEQYF
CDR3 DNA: TGCGCCAGCAGCTTACAGGGGGCTTCCTACGAGCAGTACTTC

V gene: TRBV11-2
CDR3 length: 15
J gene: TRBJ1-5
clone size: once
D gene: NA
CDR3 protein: CASSLGNSQYQPQHF
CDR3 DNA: TGTGCCAGCAGCTTAGGGAACAGTCAGTATCAGCCCCAGCATTTT

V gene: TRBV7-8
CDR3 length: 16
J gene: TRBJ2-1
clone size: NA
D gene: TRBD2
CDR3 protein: CASSPLLRGAYNEQFF
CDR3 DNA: TGTGCCAGCAGCCCCCTTCTCCGGGGGGCCTACAATGAGCAGTTCTTC

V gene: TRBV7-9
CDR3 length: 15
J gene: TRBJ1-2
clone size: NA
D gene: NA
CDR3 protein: CASSREQGSNYGYTF
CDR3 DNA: TGTGCCAGCAGCCGGGAACAGGGATCTAACTATGGCTACACCTTC